The 14 T cell receptor beta chains reported below all come from one sample, sequenced in a study of blood T cell repertoires in COVID-19. The data were produced by immunoSEQ multiplex PCR, yet TCRdb's version contains in-frame clones alone and is incomplete. The sample consists of 250,000 to 300,000 clones, approximately 91% of them appearing once. Sequencing was performed on PBMCs or T cells enriched from blood (not recorded which). These receptors originate from a woman aged 35 to 49 with acute COVID-19.

The chain joins TRBV11-2 to TRBJ1-6, with 7 bases fitting TRBD1. The length of the CDR3 is 12 residues. V trimming: 3 bases; J trimming: 13 bases; junction bases outside the gene matches: 3. Germline CDR1 SGHAT, CDR2 FQNNGV. This chain's CDR3 is CASSLTGSPLHF. DNA of the CDR3: TGTGCCAGCAGCTTGACAGGGTCCCCCCTCCACTTT.

This chain joins TRBV5-1 and TRBJ1-4; TRBD1 aligns across 7 bases. This CDR3 is 14 amino acids long. The germline V gene encodes CDR1 SGHRS and CDR2 YFSETQ. J lost 8 bases, V lost 4 bases, and 8 bases had no gene match. The CDR3 loop reads CASSLKGAREKLFF. In nucleotides, the CDR3 is TGCGCCAGCAGCCTAAAGGGGGCGAGGGAAAAACTGTTTTTT.

The chain has TRBV7-8 and TRBJ1-2; D is unresolved. CDR1 and CDR2 from the germline V gene are SGHVS and FQNEAQ. This CDR3 has 13 amino acids. The ends were cut back, 5 bases at V and 5 bases at J, with 12 bases in the middle. The CDR3 DNA reads TGTGCCAGCAGCCCTAGCTCGGGTTATGGCTACACCTTC. This sequence encodes CASSPSSGYGYTF.

The rearrangement joins TRBV6-2 or TRBV6-3 to TRBJ2-3; 10 bases line up with TRBD2. CDR1 is MNHEY, CDR2 SVGEGT, per germline. Trimming removed 4 bases from V and 5 bases from J; junction bases left unmatched: 6. The CDR3 extends over 15 amino acids. CDR3 sequence reads: CASSSTRTSGDTQYF. CDR3 sequence (DNA): TGTGCCAGCAGTTCCACCCGGACTAGCGGAGATACGCAGTATTTT.

The chain is built from TRBV24-1 and TRBJ2-1; 10 positions match TRBD2. V lost 4 bases and J lost 10; bases outside the gene matches: 9. This CDR3 is built from 15 residues. Germline CDR1 KGHDR, CDR2 SFDVKD. The CDR3 region has the DNA TGTGCCACCAGTGACCCGAAAGCGGGGGGGCCCGAGCAGTTCTTC. Translation: CATSDPKAGGPEQFF.

CDR3 DNA sequence: TGTGCCAGCTCACCAGCTTCGGTGAACACTGAAGCTTTCTTT. It codes for CASSPASVNTEAFF. This chain joins TRBV18 and TRBJ1-1; D uncertain. Trimming shortened V by 2 bases and J by 0 bases, and 7 bases separated the two germline ends. This CDR3 has 14 residues. The germline gives CDR1 KGHSH, CDR2 LQKENI.

The chain is built from TRBV28 and TRBJ1-2, with D possibly matching TRBD1 (5 bases). CDR3 size: 13 residues. The germline V gene has CDR1 MDHEN and CDR2 SYDVKM. The V end lost 5 bases, the J end lost 7 bases, and 14 bases lay between the germline ends. CDR3 nucleotides: TGTGCCAGCAGTACCCCCCGGGGGGGTGGCTACACCTTC. Its translation is CASSTPRGGGYTF.

The chain couples TRBV5-1 to TRBJ2-5, with 7 bases aligning to TRBD2. CDR1 and CDR2 (germline): SGHRS, YFSETQ. V lost 4 bases, J lost 4 bases, and 4 bases stayed unmatched. This CDR3 contains 13 residues. CDR3 sequence: CASSPGGGETQYF. CDR3 coding DNA: TGCGCCAGCAGCCCGGGGGGTGGAGAGACCCAGTACTTC.

The genes are TRBV5-1 and TRBJ1-1; 7 nucleotides agree with TRBD1. After removal of 0 bases from V and 0 bases from J, the junction contained 8 bases not matched to a gene. CDR3 size: 17 residues. In germline, CDR1 is SGHRS, CDR2 YFSETQ. CDR3 coding DNA: TGCGCCAGCAGCTTGGGTGGAGGGGGCCGGATGAACACTGAAGCTTTCTTT. Amino acids: CASSLGGGGRMNTEAFF.

CDR3 DNA sequence: TGTGCCAGCAGCAAAGTTCGACAGGGTTTTGGTGGCTACACCTTC. Encoded protein: CASSKVRQGFGGYTF. The gene calls are TRBV21-1 and TRBJ1-2; the table gives TRBD1 as D, unverified against the DNA. TRBV21-1 is tagged as a pseudogene. The CDR3 is 15 residues long.

The chain employs TRBV28 and TRBJ1-5, with D possibly matching TRBD1 (5 bases). CDR1 MDHEN and CDR2 SYDVKM come from the germline V gene. CDR3 length: 17 residues. Trimming removed 2 bases from V and 1 base from J, with 15 bases in between. In nucleotides, the CDR3 is TGTGCCAGCAGTTTAACCCCCAGGGTTAGGAGCAATCAGCCCCAGCATTTT. It specifies CASSLTPRVRSNQPQHF.

This rearrangement joins TRBV28 to TRBJ2-3, with 7 bases lining up with TRBD2. Germline CDR1 is MDHEN and CDR2 is SYDVKM. Trimming removed 4 bases from V and 8 bases from J; junction bases left unmatched: 6. The CDR3 totals 13 residues. CDR3 sequence (DNA): TGTGCCAGCAGTTGGGGGGGAGAAAGTACGCAGTATTTT. Residues: CASSWGGESTQYF.

This rearrangement joins TRBV15 to TRBJ1-2, with D possibly TRBD1 on 6 matching bases. The length of the CDR3 is 13 residues. Germline CDR1 and CDR2: LNHNV and YYDKDF (reference sequence). V was shortened by 3 bases and J by 7 bases, with 12 bases between the two germline ends. This CDR3 reads CATSSTGRGGYTF. The CDR3 nucleotides are TGTGCCACCAGCAGCACAGGGCGAGGTGGCTACACCTTC.

The V and J genes are TRBV18 and TRBJ1-5, with D unclear. The CDR3 totals 16 residues. CDR1 KGHSH and CDR2 LQKENI come from the germline V gene. V was cut by 1 base and J by 2 bases, with 12 bases left in between. The CDR3 nucleotides are TGTGCCAGCTCACCACTAGCCAACTACGGCAATCAGCCCCAGCATTTT. This translates into CASSPLANYGNQPQHF.